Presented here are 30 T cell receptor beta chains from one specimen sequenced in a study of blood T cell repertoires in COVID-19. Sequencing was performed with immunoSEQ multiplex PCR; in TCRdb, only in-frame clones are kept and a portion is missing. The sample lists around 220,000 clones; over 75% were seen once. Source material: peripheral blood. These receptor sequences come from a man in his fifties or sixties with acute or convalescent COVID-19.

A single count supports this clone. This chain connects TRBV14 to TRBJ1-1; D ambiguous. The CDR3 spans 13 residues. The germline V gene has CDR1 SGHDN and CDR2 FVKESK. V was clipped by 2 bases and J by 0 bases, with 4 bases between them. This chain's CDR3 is CASSQSVNTEAFF. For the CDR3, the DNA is TGTGCCAGCAGCCAATCGGTGAACACTGAAGCTTTCTTT.

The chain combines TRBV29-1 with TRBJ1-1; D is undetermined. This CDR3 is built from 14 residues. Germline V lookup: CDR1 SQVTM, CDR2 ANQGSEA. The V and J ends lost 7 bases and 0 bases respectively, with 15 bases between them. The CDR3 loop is CSAYDSYLNTEAFF. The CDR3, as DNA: TGCAGCGCCTACGACTCGTATTTGAACACTGAAGCTTTCTTT.

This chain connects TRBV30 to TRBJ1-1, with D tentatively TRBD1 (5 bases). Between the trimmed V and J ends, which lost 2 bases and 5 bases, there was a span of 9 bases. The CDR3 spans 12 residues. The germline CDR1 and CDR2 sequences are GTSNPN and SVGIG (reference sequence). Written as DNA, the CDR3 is TGTGCCTGGAGTCGCGGGGGGACTGAAGCTTTCTTT. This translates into CAWSRGGTEAFF.

As DNA, the CDR3 is TGTGCCAGCAGTTCGCCGGGATACCGACCCCCGGTAGGTCAGCCCCAGCATTTT. Translation gives CASSSPGYRPPVGQPQHF. This rearrangement joins TRBV6-2 or TRBV6-3 to TRBJ1-5; D gene unclear. The CDR3 is 18 residues long. The V gene lost 4 bases and the J gene lost 6 bases, with 25 bases spanning the gap. The V gene's germline CDR1 is MNHEY and CDR2 SVGEGT.

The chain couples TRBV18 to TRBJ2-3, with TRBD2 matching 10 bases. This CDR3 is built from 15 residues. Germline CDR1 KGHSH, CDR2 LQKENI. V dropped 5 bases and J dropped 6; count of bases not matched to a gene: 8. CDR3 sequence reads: CASSTRAGGLDTQYF. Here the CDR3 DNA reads TGTGCCAGCTCAACCCGAGCGGGGGGGCTGGATACGCAGTATTTT. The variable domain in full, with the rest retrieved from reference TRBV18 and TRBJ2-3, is NAGVMQNPRHLVRRRGQEARLRCSPMKGHSHVYWYRQLPEEGLKFMVYLQKENIIDESGMPKERFSAEFPKEGPSILRIQQVVRGDSAAYFCASSTRAGGLDTQYFGPGTRLTVL.

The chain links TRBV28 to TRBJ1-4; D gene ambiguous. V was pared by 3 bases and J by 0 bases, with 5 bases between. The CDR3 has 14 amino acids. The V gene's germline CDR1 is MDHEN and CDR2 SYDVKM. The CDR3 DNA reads TGTGCCAGCAGTTTCCACTCAACTAATGAAAAACTGTTTTTT. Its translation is CASSFHSTNEKLFF. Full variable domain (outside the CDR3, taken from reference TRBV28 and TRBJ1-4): DVKVTQSSRYLVKRTGEKVFLECVQDMDHENMFWYRQDPGLGLRLIYFSYDVKMKEKGDIPEGYSVSREKKERFSLILESASTNQTSMYLCASSFHSTNEKLFFGSGTQLSVL.

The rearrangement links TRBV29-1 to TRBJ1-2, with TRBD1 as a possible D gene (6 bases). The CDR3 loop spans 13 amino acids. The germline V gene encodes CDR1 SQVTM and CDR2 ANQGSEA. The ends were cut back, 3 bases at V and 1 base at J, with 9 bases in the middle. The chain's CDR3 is CSVDNRVNYGYTF. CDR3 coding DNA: TGCAGCGTTGATAACAGGGTTAACTATGGCTACACCTTC.

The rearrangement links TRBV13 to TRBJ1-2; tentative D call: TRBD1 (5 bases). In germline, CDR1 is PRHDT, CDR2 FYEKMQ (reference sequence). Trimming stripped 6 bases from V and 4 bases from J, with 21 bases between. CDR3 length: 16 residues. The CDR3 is CASRWGVDRPTYGYTF. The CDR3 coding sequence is TGTGCCAGCAGATGGGGGGTCGACAGACCGACCTATGGCTACACCTTC.

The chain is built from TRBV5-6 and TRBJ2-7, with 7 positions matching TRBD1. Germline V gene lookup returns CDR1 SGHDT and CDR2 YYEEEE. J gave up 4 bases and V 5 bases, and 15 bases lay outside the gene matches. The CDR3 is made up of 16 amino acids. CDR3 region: CASRRQPGQTFYEQYF. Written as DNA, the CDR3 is TGTGCCAGCAGGAGACAGCCGGGACAGACGTTTTACGAGCAGTACTTC.

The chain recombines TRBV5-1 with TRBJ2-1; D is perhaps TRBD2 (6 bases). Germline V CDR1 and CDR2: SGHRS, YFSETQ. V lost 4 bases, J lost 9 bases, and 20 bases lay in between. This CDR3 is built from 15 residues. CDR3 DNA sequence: TGCGCCAGCAGCCCCAACGGGGGAAATGTTGGTGAGCAGTTCTTC. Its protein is CASSPNGGNVGEQFF.

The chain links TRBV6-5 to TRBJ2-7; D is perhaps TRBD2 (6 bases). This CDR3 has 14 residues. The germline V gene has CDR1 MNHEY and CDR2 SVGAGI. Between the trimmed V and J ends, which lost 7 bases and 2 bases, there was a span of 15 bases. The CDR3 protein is CASTREAGPYEQYF. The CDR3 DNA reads TGTGCCAGCACGCGAGAGGCGGGGCCCTACGAGCAGTACTTC.

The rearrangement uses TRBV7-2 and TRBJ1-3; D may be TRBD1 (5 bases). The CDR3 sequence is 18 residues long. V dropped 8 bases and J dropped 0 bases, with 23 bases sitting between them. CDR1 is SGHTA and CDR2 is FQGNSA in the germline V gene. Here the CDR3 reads CASSNMRGGSFSGNTIYF. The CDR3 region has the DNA TGTGCCAGCTCCAACATGAGGGGAGGGAGTTTCTCTGGAAACACCATATATTTT.

The CDR3 region is CASSEGLAYNEQFF. In DNA, the CDR3 is TGTGCCAGCAGCGAGGGACTAGCCTACAATGAGCAGTTCTTC. The rearrangement joins TRBV9 to TRBJ2-1; TRBD2 matches at 8 bases. V shed 3 bases and J 2 bases; nucleotides not matched to a gene: 1. The CDR3 totals 14 residues. Per germline, CDR1 SGDLS and CDR2 YYNGEE.

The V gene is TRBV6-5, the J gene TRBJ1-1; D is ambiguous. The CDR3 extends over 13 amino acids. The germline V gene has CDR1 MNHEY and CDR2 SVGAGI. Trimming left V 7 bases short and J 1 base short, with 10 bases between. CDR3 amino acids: CASTERRNTEAFF. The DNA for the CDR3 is TGTGCCAGCACAGAAAGGAGGAACACTGAAGCTTTCTTT.

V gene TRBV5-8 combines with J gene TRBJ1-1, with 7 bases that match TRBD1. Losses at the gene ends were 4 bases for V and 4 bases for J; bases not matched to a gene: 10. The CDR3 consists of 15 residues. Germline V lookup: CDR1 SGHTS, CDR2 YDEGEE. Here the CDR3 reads CASSPGQRRGTEAFF. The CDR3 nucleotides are TGTGCCAGCAGCCCGGGACAGCGGAGGGGCACTGAAGCTTTCTTT.

The CDR3 spells CASSPRGYEQYF. DNA for the CDR3: TGTGCCAGCTCACCACGAGGCTACGAGCAGTACTTC. This chain joins TRBV18 and TRBJ2-7; D not resolved. This CDR3 has 12 residues. Looked up from germline, CDR1 is KGHSH and CDR2 is LQKENI. V was shortened by 1 base and J by 3 bases, with 4 bases between the two germline ends.

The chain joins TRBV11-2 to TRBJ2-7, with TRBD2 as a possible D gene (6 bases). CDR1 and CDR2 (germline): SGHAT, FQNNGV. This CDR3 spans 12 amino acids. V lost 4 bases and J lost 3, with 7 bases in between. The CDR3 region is CASSSDYYEQYF. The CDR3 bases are TGTGCCAGCAGCTCGGACTACTACGAGCAGTACTTC. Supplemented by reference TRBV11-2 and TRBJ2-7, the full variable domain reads EAGVAQSPRYKIIEKRQSVAFWCNPISGHATLYWYQQILGQGPKLLIQFQNNGVVDDSQLPKDRFSAERLKGVDSTLKIQPAKLEDSAVYLCASSSDYYEQYFGPGTRLTVT.

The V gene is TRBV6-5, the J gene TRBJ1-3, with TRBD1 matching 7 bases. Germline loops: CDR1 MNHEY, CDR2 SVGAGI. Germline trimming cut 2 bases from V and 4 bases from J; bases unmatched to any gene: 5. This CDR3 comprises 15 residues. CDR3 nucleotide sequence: TGTGCCAGCAGTTACGGGCAGGGGGAAGGAAACACCATATATTTT. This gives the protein CASSYGQGEGNTIYF.

The DNA of the CDR3 is TGTGCCAGCAGCTTAGCTGAGACCAGGGGGTACGAGCAGTACTTC. Its translation: CASSLAETRGYEQYF. The chain combines TRBV7-2 with TRBJ2-7; 7 bases line up with TRBD1. Germline assignment: CDR1 SGHTA and CDR2 FQGNSA. The CDR3 is 15 amino acids. The V gene end was trimmed by 0 bases and the J gene end by 4 bases; junction bases not matched to a gene: 6.

The CDR3 DNA sequence: TGTGCCAGCAGTTCTCGGGATACGCAGTATTTT. Amino acid sequence: CASSSRDTQYF. The chain combines TRBV5-6 with TRBJ2-3; no reliable D call. Germline CDR1 reads SGHDT; CDR2 reads YYEEEE. Deletions cut 5 bases from V and 6 bases from J, with 7 bases between. The CDR3 sequence is 11 residues long.

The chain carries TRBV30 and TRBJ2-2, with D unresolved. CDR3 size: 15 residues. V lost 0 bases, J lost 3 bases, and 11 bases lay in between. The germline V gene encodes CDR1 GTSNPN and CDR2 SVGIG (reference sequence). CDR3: CAWSVLAPHTGELFF. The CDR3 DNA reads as TGTGCCTGGAGTGTATTGGCACCGCACACCGGGGAGCTGTTTTTT.

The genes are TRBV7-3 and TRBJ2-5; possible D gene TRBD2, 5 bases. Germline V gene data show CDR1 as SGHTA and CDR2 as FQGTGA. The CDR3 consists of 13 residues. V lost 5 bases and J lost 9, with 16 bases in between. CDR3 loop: CASSADTHGAQYF. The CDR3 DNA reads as TGTGCCAGCAGCGCAGACACCCACGGGGCCCAGTACTTC.

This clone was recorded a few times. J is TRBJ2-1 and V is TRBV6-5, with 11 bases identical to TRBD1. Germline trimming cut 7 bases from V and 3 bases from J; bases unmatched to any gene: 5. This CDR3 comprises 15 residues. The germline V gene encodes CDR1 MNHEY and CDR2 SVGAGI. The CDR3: CASIGTGGVYNEQFF. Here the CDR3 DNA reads TGTGCCAGCATAGGGACAGGGGGTGTCTACAATGAGCAGTTCTTC.

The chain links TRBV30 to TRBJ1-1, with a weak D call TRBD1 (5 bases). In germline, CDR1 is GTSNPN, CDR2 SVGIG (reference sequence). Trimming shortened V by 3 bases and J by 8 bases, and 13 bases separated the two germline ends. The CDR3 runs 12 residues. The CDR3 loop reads CAWRGEGYEAFF. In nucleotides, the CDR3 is TGTGCCTGGAGGGGGGAGGGGTACGAAGCTTTCTTT.

This chain's CDR3 is CASSLAASGVADTQYF. CDR3 DNA: TGTGCCAGCAGCTTGGCCGCTAGCGGGGTAGCAGATACGCAGTATTTT. V usage is TRBV5-4 and J usage is TRBJ2-3; TRBD2 agrees at 9 bases. The germline V gene encodes CDR1 SGHNT and CDR2 YYREEE (reference sequence). Germline trimming cut 0 bases from V and 4 bases from J; bases unmatched to any gene: 6. This CDR3 comprises 16 residues.

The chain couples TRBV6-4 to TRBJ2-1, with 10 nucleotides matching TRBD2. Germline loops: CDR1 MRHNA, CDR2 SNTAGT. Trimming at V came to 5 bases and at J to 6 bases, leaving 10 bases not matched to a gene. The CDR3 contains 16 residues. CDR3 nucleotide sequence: TGTGCCAGCAGTTCGACTATAGCGGGGGGATCCAATGAGCAGTTCTTC. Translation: CASSSTIAGGSNEQFF.

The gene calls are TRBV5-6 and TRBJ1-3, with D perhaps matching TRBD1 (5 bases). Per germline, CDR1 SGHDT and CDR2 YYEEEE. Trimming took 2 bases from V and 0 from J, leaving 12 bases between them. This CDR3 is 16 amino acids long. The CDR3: CASSFQGVYSGNTIYF. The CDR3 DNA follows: TGTGCCAGCAGCTTCCAGGGCGTCTACTCTGGAAACACCATATATTTT.

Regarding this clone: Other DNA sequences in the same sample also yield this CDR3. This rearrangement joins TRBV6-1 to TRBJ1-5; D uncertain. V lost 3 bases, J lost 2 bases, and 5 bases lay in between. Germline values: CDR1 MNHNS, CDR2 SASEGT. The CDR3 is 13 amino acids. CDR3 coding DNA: TGTGCCAGCAGTGAGAGGGGCAATCAGCCCCAGCATTTT. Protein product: CASSERGNQPQHF.

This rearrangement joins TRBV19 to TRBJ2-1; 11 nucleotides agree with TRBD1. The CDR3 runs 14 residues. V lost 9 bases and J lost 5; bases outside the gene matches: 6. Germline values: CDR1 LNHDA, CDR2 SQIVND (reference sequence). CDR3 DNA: TGTGCCAGCAGGGACAGGGGGGCGAACAATGAGCAGTTCTTC. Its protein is CASRDRGANNEQFF.

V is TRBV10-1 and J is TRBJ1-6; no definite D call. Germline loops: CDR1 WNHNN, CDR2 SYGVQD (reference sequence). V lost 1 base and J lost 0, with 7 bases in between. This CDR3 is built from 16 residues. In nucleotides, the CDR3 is TGCGCCAGCAGTGAGTGTTGTCTCTCCTATAATTCACCCCTCCACTTT. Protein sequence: CASSECCLSYNSPLHF.